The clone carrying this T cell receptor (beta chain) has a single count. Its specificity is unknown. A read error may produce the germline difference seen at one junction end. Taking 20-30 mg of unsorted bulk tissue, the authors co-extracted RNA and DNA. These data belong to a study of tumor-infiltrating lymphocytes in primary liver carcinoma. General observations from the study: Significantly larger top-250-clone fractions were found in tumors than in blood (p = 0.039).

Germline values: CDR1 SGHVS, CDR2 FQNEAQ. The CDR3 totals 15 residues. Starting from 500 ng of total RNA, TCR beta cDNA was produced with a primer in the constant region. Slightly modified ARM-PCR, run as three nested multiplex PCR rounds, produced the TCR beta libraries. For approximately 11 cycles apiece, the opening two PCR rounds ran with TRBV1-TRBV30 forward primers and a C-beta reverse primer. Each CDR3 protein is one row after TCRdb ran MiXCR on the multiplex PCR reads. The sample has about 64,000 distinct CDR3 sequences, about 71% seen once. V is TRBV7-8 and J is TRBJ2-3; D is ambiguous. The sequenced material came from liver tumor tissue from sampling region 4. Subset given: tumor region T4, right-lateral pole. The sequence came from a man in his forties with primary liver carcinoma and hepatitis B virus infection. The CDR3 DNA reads TGTGCCAGCAGCTTAATTACCGGTGGCACAGATACACAGTATTTT. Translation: CASSLITGGTDTQYF. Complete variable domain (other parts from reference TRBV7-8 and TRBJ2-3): GAGVSQSPRYKVAKRGQDVALRCDPISGHVSLFWYQQALGQGPEFLTYFQNEAQLDKSGLPSDRFFAERPEGSVSTLKIQRTQQEDSAVYLCASSLITGGTDTQYFGPGTRLTVL.